This T cell receptor beta chain was profiled in a study of pediatric ulcerative colitis. Profiled with immunoSEQ multiplex PCR; TCRdb holds only in-frame clones, not every one. The table lists approximately 60,000 clones, less than 90% of them singletons. This TCR derives from a boy younger than 18 with severe ulcerative colitis. Sample: blood.

CDR3 sequence: CASSAAGTAGEQYF. For the CDR3, the DNA is TGCGCCAGCAGCGCGGCGGGGACAGCGGGCGAGCAGTACTTC. The chain carries TRBV5-1 and TRBJ2-7; a weak D match, TRBD1 (7 bases). The CDR3 is made up of 14 amino acids. The germline gives CDR1 SGHRS, CDR2 YFSETQ. V lost 4 bases and J 6 bases, leaving 17 bases between the germline ends.